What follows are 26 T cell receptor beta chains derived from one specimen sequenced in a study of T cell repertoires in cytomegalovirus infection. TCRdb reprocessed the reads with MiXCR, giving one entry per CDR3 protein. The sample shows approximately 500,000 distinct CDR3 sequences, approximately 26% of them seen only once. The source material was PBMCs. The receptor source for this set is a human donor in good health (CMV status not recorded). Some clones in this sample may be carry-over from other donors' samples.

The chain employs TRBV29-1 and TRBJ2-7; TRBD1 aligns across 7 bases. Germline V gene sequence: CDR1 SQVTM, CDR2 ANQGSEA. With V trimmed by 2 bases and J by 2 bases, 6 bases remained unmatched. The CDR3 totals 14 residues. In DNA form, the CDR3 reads TGCAGCGTTGAAACTGGGACAGCACCCTACGAGCAGTACTTC. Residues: CSVETGTAPYEQYF.

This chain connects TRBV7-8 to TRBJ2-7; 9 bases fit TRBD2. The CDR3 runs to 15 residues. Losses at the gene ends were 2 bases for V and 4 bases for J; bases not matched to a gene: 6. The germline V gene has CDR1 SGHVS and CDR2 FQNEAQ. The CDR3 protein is CASSLNSGSHYEQYV. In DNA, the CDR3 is TGTGCCAGCAGCTTAAATAGCGGGAGTCATTACGAGCAGTACGTC.

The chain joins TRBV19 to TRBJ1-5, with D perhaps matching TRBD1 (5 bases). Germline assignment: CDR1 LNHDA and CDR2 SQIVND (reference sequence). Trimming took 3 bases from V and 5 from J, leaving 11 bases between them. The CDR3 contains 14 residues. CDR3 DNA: TGTGCCAGTAGTATGGTTGGGGCCTATCAGCCCCAGCATTTT. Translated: CASSMVGAYQPQHF.

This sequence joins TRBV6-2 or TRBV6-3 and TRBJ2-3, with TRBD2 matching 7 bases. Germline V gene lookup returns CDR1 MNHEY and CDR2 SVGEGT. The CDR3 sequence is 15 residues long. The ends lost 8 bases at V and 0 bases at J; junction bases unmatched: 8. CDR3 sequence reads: CASRRSGTSTDTQYF. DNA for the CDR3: TGTGCCAGCCGTCGAAGCGGGACTAGCACAGATACGCAGTATTTT.

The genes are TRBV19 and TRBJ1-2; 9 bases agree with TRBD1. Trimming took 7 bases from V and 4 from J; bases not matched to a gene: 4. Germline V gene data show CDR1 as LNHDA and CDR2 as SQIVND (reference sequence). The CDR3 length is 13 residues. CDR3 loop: CASKTTGGYGYTF. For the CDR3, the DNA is TGTGCCAGTAAGACGACAGGGGGCTATGGCTACACCTTC.

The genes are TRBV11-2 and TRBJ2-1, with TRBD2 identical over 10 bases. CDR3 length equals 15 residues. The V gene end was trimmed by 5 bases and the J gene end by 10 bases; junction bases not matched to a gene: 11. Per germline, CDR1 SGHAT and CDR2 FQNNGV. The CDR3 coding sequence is TGTGCCAGCAGCGTAGTACTAGCGGGGCCCCAAGAGCAGTTCTTC. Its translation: CASSVVLAGPQEQFF.

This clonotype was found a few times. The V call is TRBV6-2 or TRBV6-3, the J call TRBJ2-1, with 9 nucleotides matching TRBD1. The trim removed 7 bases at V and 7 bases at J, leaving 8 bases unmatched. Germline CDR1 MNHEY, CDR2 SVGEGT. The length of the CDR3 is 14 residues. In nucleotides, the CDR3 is TGTGCCAGCACGGGGACAGGGAATTGGAATGAGCAGTTCTTC. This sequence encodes CASTGTGNWNEQFF.

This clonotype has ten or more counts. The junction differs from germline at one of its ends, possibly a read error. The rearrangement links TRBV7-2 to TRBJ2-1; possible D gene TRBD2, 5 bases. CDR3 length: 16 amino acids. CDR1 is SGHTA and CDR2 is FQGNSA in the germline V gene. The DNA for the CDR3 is TGTGCCAGCAGCCTAGCCGCCAGCGGTGCCTACAATGAGCAGTTCTTC. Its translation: CASSLAASGAYNEQFF.

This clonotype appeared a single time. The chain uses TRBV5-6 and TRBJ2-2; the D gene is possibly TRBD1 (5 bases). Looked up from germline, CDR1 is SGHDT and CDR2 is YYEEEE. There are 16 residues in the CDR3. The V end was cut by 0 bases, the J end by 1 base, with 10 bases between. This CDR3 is CASSLGRQGNTGELFF. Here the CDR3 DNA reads TGTGCCAGCAGCTTGGGACGCCAGGGGAACACCGGGGAGCTGTTTTTT.

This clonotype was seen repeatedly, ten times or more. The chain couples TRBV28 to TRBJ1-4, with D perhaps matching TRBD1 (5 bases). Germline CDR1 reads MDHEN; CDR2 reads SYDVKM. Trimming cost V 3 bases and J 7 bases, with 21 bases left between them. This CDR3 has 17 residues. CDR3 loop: CASSFPPWEGRPEKLFF. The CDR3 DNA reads TGTGCCAGCAGTTTTCCGCCCTGGGAGGGGAGACCTGAAAAACTGTTTTTT.

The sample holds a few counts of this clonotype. The CDR3 loop reads CASRSSSGSGNEQFF. CDR3 in DNA: TGTGCCAGCAGATCGTCTAGCGGGAGTGGCAATGAGCAGTTCTTC. The V call is TRBV12-3 or TRBV12-4, the J call TRBJ2-1, with 10 nucleotides matching TRBD2. Trimming cost V 6 bases and J 6 bases; bases outside gene matches: 8. The CDR3 runs 15 residues.

The CDR3 loop reads CASSPGLAGGREQFF. The CDR3 coding sequence is TGTGCCAGCAGCCCAGGACTAGCGGGAGGGCGAGAGCAGTTCTTC. This sequence joins TRBV7-9 and TRBJ2-1; TRBD2 aligns across 15 bases. Germline V gives CDR1 SEHNR, CDR2 FQNEAQ (reference sequence). The CDR3 totals 15 residues. The V gene end was trimmed by 5 bases and the J gene end by 10 bases; junction bases not matched to a gene: 6.

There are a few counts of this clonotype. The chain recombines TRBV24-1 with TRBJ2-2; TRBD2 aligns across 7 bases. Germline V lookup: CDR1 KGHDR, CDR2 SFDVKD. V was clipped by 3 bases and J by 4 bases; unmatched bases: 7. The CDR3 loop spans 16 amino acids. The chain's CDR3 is CATSDPAGGITGELFF. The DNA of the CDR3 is TGTGCCACCAGTGATCCCGCCGGGGGGATCACCGGGGAGCTGTTTTTT.

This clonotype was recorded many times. The CDR3 sequence is CASSLVALDSSYEQYF. The CDR3 DNA reads as TGTGCCAGCAGCTTAGTCGCGCTGGACAGCTCCTACGAGCAGTACTTC. The chain is built from TRBV7-2 and TRBJ2-7; D possibly corresponds to TRBD1 (6 bases). The V and J ends lost 1 base and 0 bases respectively, with 13 bases between them. The CDR3 has 16 amino acids. The germline CDR1 and CDR2 sequences are SGHTA and FQGNSA.

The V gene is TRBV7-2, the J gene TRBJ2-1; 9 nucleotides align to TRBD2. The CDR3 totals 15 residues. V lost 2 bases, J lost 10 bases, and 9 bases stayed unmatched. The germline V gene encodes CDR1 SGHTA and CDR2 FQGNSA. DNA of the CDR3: TGTGCCAGCAGCTTACTTCCTAGCGGGGTTATAGAGCAGTTCTTC. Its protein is CASSLLPSGVIEQFF.

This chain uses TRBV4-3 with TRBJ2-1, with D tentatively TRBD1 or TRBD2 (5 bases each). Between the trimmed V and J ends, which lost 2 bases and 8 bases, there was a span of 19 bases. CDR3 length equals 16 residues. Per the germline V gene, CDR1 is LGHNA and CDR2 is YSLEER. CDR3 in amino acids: CASSQQGVMRKDEQFF. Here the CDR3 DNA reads TGCGCCAGCAGCCAACAGGGAGTCATGCGGAAGGATGAGCAGTTCTTC.

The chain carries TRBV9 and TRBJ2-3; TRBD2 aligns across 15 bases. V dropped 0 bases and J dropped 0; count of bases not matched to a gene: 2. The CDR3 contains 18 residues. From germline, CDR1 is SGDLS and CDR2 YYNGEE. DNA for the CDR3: TGTGCCAGCAGCGTAGAGGGGACTAGCGGGAGGAGCACAGATACGCAGTATTTT. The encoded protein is CASSVEGTSGRSTDTQYF.

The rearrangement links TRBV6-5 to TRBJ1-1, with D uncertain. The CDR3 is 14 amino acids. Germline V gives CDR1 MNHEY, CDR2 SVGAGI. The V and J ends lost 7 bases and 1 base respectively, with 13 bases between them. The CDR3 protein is CASNKGAANTEAFF. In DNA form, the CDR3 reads TGTGCCAGCAACAAAGGCGCGGCGAACACTGAAGCTTTCTTT.

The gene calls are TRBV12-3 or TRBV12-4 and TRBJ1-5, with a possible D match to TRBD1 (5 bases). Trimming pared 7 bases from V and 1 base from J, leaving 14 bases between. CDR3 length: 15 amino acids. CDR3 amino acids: CASTLRGESNQPQHF. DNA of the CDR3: TGTGCCAGCACTCTACGGGGGGAGAGCAATCAGCCCCAGCATTTT.

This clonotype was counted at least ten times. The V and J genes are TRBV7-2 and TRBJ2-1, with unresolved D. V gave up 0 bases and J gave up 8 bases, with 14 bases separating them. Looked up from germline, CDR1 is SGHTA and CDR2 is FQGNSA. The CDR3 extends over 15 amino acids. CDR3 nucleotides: TGTGCCAGCAGCTTAGCGGGCGCCGGAGCACATGAGCAGTTCTTC. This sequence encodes CASSLAGAGAHEQFF. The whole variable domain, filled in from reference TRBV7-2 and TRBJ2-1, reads GAGVSQSPSNKVTEKGKDVELRCDPISGHTALYWYRQSLGQGLEFLIYFQGNSAPDKSGLPSDRFSAERTGGSVSTLTIQRTQQEDSAVYLCASSLAGAGAHEQFFGPGTRLTVL.

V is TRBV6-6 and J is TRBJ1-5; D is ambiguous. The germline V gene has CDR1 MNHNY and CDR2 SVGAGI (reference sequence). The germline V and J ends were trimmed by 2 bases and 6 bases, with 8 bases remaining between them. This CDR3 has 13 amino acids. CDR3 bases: TGTGCCAGCAGTTACCCCCTGCCTCAGCCCCAGCATTTT. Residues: CASSYPLPQPQHF.

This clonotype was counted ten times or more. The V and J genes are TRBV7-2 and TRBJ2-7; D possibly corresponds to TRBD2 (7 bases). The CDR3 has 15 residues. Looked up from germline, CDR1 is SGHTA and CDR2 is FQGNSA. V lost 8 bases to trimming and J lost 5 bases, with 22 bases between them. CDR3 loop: CASSRGGPVPNEQYF. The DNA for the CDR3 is TGTGCCAGCTCGAGGGGGGGGCCAGTCCCCAACGAGCAGTACTTC.

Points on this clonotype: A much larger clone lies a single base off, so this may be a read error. CDR3 nucleotide sequence: TGTGCCAGCAGTTTGGAAGTCCTGAGGGGGTTCAAGGACACTGAAGCTTTCTTT. It specifies CASSLEVLRGFKDTEAFF. This chain joins TRBV28 and TRBJ1-1; possible D gene TRBD1, 6 bases. Germline V gene lookup returns CDR1 MDHEN and CDR2 SYDVKM. The germline V and J ends were trimmed by 3 bases and 3 bases, with 23 bases remaining between them. The CDR3 loop spans 18 amino acids.

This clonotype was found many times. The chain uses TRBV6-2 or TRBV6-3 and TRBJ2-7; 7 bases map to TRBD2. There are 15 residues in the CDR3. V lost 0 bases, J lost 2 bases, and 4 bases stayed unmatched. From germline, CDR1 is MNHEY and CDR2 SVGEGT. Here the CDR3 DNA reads TGTGCCAGCAGTTACTCGACACTAGCGACCTACGAGCAGTACTTC. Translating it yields CASSYSTLATYEQYF.

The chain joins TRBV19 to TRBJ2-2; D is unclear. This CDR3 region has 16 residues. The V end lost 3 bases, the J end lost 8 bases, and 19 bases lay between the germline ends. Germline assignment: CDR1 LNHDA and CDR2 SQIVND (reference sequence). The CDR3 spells CASSMGSRSLRGELFF. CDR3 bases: TGTGCCAGTAGTATGGGTAGCCGATCTTTAAGGGGGGAGCTGTTTTTT.

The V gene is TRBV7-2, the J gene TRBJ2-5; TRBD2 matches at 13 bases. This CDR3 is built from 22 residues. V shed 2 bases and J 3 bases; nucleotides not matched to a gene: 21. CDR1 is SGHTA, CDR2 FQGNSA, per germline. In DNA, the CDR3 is TGTGCCAGCAGCTTACGTTGGACTAGCGGGAGAAAAGAATCCCGCATTGAAGAGACCCAGTACTTC. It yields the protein CASSLRWTSGRKESRIEETQYF.